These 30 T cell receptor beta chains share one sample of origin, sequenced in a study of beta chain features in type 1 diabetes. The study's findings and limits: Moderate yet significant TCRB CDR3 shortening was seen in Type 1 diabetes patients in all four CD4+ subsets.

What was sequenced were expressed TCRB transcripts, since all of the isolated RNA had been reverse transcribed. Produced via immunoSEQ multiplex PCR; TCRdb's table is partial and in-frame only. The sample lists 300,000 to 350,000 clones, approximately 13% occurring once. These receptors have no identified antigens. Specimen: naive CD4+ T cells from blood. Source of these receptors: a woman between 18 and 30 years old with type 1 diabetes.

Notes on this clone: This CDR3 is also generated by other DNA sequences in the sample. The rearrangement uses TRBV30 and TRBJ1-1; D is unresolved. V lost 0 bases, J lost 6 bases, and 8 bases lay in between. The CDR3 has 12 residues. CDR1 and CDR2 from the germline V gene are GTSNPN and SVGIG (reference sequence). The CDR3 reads CAWSVGGAEAFF. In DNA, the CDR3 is TGTGCCTGGAGTGTAGGCGGGGCTGAAGCTTTCTTT.

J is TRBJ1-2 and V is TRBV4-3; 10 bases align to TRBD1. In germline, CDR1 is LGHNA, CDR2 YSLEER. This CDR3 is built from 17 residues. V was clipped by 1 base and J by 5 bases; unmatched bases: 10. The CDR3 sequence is CASSQGFKGQGIYGYTF. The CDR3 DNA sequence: TGCGCCAGCAGCCAAGGGTTTAAGGGACAGGGGATTTATGGCTACACCTTC.

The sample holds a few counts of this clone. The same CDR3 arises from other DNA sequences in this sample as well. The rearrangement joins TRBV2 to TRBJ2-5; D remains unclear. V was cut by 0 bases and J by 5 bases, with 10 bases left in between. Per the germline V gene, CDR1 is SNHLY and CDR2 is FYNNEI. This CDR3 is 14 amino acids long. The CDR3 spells CASSEARSQETQYF. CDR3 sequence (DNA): TGTGCCAGCAGTGAAGCGCGCTCACAGGAGACCCAGTACTTC.

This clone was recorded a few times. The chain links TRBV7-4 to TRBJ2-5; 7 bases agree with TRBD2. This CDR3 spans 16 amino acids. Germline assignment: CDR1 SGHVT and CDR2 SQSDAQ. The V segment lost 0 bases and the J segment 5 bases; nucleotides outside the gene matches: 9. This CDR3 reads CASSLALAGVWETQYF. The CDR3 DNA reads TGTGCCAGCAGCTTAGCGTTGGCGGGAGTGTGGGAGACCCAGTACTTC. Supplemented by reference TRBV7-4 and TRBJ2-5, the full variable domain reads GAGVSQSPRYKVAKRGRDVALRCDSISGHVTLYWYRQTLGQGSEVLTYSQSDAQRDKSGRPSGRFSAERPERSVSTLKIQRTEQGDSAVYLCASSLALAGVWETQYFGPGTRLLVL.

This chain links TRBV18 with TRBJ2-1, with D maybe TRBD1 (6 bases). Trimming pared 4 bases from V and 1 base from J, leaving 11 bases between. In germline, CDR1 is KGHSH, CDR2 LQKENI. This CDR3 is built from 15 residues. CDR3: CASSRPGQSYNEQFF. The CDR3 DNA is TGTGCCAGCTCACGCCCCGGACAGTCCTACAATGAGCAGTTCTTC.

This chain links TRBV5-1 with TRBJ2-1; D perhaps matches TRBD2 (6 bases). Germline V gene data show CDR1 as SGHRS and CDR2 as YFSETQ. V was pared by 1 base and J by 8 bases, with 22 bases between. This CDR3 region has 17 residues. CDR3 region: CASSLTSGPGSLDEQFF. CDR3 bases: TGCGCCAGCAGCTTGACTTCGGGGCCCGGGAGTTTAGATGAGCAGTTCTTC.

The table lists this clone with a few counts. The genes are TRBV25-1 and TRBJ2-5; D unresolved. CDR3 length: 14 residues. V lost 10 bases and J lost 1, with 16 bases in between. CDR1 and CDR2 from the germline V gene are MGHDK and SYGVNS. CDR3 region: CATLEDGRQETQYF. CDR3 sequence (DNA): TGTGCCACCCTCGAAGATGGGCGCCAAGAGACCCAGTACTTC.

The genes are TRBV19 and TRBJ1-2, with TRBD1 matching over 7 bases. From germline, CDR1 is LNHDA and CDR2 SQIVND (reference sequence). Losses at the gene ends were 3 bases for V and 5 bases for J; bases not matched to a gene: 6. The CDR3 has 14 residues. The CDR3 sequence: CASSIQGTVYGYTF. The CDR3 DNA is TGTGCCAGTAGTATCCAAGGGACAGTTTATGGCTACACCTTC.

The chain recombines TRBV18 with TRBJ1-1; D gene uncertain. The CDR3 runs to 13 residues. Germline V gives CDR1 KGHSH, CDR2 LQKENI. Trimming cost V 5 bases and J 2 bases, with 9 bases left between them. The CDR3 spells CASSSQVNTEAFF. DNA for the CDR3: TGTGCCAGCTCAAGTCAGGTTAACACTGAAGCTTTCTTT. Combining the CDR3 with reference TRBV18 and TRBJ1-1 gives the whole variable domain NAGVMQNPRHLVRRRGQEARLRCSPMKGHSHVYWYRQLPEEGLKFMVYLQKENIIDESGMPKERFSAEFPKEGPSILRIQQVVRGDSAAYFCASSSQVNTEAFFGQGTRLTVV.

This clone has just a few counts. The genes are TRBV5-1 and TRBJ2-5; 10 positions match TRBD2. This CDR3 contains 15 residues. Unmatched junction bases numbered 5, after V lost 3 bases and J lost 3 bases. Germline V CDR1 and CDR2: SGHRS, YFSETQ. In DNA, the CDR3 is TGCGCCAGCAGCTCGGGGACTAGCGTTGAAGAGACCCAGTACTTC. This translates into CASSSGTSVEETQYF.

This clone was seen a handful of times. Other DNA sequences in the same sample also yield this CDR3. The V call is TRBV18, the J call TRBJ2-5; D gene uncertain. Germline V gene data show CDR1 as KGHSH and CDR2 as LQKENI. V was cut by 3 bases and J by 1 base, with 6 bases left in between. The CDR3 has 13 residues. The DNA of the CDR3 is TGTGCCAGCTCACCCACATCCCAAGAGACCCAGTACTTC. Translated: CASSPTSQETQYF. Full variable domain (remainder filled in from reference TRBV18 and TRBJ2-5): NAGVMQNPRHLVRRRGQEARLRCSPMKGHSHVYWYRQLPEEGLKFMVYLQKENIIDESGMPKERFSAEFPKEGPSILRIQQVVRGDSAAYFCASSPTSQETQYFGPGTRLLVL.

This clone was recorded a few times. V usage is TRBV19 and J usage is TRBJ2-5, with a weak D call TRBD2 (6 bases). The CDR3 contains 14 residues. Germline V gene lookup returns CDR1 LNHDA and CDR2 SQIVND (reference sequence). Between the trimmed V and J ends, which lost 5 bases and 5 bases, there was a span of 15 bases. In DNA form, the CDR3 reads TGTGCCAGTAGTTGGTCGGGGGTCACGGAGACCCAGTACTTC. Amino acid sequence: CASSWSGVTETQYF.

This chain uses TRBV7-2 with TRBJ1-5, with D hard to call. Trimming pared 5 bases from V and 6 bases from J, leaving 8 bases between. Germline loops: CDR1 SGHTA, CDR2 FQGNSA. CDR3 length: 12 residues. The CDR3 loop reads CASSPSSQPQHF. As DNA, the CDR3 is TGTGCCAGCAGCCCCAGTTCTCAGCCCCAGCATTTT.

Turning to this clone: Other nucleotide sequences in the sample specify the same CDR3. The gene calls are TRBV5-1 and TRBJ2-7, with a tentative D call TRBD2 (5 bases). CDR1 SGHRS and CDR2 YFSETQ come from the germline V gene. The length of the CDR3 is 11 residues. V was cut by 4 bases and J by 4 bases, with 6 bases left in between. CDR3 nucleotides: TGCGCCAGCAGCCCGGGGTACGAGCAGTACTTC. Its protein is CASSPGYEQYF.

Written as DNA, the CDR3 is TGTGCCAGCAGTTTACGGCCGGGACTAAACATTCAGTACTTC. It codes for CASSLRPGLNIQYF. The V call is TRBV28, the J call TRBJ2-4, with D perhaps TRBD2 (6 bases). Germline V gene sequence: CDR1 MDHEN, CDR2 SYDVKM. The CDR3 extends over 14 amino acids. V dropped 2 bases and J dropped 6 bases, with 11 bases sitting between them.

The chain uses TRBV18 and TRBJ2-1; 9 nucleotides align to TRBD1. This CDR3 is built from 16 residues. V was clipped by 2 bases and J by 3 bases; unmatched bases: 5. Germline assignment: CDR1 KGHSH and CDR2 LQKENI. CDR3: CASSPSGQGFYNEQFF. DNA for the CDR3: TGTGCCAGCTCACCATCGGGACAGGGCTTCTACAATGAGCAGTTCTTC.

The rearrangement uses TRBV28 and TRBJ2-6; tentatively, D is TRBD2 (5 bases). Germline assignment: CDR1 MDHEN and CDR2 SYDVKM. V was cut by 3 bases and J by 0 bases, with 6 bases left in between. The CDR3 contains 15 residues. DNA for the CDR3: TGTGCCAGCAGTTTTGGGAGCTCTGGGGCCAACGTCCTGACTTTC. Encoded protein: CASSFGSSGANVLTF.

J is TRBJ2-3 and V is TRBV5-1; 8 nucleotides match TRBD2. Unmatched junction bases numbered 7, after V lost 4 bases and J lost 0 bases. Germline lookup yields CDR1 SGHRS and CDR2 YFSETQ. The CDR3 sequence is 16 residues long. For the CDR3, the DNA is TGCGCCAGCAGCCCCACTAGCGGTCCTAGCACAGATACGCAGTATTTT. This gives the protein CASSPTSGPSTDTQYF.

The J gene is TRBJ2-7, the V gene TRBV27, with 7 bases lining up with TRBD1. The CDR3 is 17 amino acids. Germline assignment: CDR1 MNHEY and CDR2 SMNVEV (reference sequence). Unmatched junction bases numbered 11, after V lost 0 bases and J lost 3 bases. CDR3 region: CASSLSKAGGKIYEQYF. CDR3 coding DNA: TGTGCCAGCAGTTTATCGAAGGCAGGGGGAAAGATCTACGAGCAGTACTTC.

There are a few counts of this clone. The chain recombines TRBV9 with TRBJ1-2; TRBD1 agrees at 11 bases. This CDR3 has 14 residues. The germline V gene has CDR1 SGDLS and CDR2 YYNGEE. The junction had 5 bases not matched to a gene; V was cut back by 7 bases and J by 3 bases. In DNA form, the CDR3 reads TGTGCCAGCGGACAGGGGGCGAAGGACTATGGCTACACCTTC. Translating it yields CASGQGAKDYGYTF.

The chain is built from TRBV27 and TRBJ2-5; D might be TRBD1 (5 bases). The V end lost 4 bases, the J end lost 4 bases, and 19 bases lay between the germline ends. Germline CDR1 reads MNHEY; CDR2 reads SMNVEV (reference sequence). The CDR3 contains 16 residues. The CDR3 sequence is CASSSNLRVSIETQYF. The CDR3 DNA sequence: TGTGCCAGCAGTTCCAATCTCAGGGTATCGATAGAGACCCAGTACTTC.

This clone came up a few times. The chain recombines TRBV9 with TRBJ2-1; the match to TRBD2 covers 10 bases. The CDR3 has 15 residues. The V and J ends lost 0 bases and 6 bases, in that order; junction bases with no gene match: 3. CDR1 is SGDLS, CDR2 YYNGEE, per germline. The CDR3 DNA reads TGTGCCAGCAGCGTAGATAGCGGGAGGACCAATGAGCAGTTCTTC. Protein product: CASSVDSGRTNEQFF.

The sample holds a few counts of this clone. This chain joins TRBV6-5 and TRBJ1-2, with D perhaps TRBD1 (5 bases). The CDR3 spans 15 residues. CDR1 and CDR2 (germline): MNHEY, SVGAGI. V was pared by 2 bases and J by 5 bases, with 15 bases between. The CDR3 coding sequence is TGTGCCAGCAGTTACACGATGACAGCCTCTTATGGCTACACCTTC. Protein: CASSYTMTASYGYTF.

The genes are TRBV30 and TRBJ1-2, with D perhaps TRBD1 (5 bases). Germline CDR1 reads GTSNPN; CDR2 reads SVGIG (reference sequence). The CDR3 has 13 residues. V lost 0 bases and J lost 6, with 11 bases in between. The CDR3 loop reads CAWSVSRADGYTF. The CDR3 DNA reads TGTGCCTGGAGTGTAAGCAGGGCCGATGGCTACACCTTC.

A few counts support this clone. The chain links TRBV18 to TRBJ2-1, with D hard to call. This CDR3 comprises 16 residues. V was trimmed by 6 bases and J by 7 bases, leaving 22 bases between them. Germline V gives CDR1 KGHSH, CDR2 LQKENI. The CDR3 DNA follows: TGTGCCAGCTCGTCACCGAGGCCCCCCCCCGAGAATGAGCAGTTCTTC. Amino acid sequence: CASSSPRPPPENEQFF.

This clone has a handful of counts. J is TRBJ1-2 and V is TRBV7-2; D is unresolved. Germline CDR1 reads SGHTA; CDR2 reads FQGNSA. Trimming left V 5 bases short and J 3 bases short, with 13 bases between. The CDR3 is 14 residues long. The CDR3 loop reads CASSPPSLYYGYTF. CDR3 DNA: TGTGCCAGCAGCCCACCGAGCCTATACTATGGCTACACCTTC.

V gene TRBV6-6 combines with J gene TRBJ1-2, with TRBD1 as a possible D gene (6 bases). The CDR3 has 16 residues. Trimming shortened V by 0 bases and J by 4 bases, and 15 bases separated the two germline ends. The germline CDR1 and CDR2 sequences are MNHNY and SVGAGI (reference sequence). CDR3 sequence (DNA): TGTGCCAGCAGTTACTCCGGACGGGAAGGGGGCTATGGCTACACCTTC. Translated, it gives CASSYSGREGGYGYTF.

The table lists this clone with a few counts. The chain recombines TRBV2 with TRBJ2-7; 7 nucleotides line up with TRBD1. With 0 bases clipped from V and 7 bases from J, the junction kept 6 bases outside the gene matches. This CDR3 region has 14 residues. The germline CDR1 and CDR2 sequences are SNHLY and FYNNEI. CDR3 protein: CASSEAGQSGEQYF. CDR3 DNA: TGTGCCAGCAGTGAAGCGGGACAGTCGGGGGAGCAGTACTTC.

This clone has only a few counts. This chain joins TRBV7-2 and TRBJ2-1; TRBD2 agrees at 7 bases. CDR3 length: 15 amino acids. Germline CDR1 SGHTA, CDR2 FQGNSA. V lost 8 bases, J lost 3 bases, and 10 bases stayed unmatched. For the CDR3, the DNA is TGTGCCAGCGGGGGGGGAGGGGACTTCTACAATGAGCAGTTCTTC. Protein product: CASGGGGDFYNEQFF. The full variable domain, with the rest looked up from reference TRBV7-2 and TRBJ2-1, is GAGVSQSPSNKVTEKGKDVELRCDPISGHTALYWYRQSLGQGLEFLIYFQGNSAPDKSGLPSDRFSAERTGGSVSTLTIQRTQQEDSAVYLCASGGGGDFYNEQFFGPGTRLTVL.

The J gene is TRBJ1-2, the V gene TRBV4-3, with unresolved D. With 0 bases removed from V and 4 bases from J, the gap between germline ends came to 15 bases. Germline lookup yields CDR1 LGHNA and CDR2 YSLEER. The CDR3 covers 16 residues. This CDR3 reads CASSQDVDAGGYGYTF. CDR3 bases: TGCGCCAGCAGCCAAGACGTAGACGCGGGAGGCTATGGCTACACCTTC.